Listed here are 4 T cell receptor beta chains from one sample, sequenced in a study of tumor-infiltrating lymphocytes in primary liver carcinoma. Unsorted bulk tissue, roughly 20-32 mg of it, served as the source for co-extraction of RNA and DNA. Using a constant-region primer together with ProtoScript II reverse transcriptase, TCR beta cDNA was made from 500 to 650 ng of total RNA. Nested multiplex PCR, run for three rounds with slightly modified ARM-PCR, yielded TCR beta libraries. TRBV1-TRBV30 forward primers paired with a C-beta reverse primer were used in the first two PCR rounds, which ran around 10 cycles each. Via MiXCR, TCRdb re-called the multiplex PCR reads, giving one row per CDR3 protein. The sample includes around 71,000 distinct CDR3 sequences, 71% of them seen just once. Sample: liver tumor tissue from sampling region 4. Specified subset: tumor region T4, right-lateral pole. These receptors originate from a woman aged 60-75 years with primary liver carcinoma and hepatitis B virus infection.

This clonotype has only a few counts. Possible read error: a much larger clone is one base away. CDR3 in amino acids: CASKSGRAEDEEFF. The DNA for the CDR3 is TGCGCCAGCAAAAGCGGGAGGGCCGAGGATGAGGAGTTCTTC. The V gene is TRBV5-1, the J gene TRBJ2-1; 10 bases are a match to TRBD2. CDR3 length equals 14 residues. Germline CDR1 SGHRS, CDR2 YFSETQ.

This clonotype was seen a handful of times. The junction shows a germline mismatch at one end, possibly a read error. The chain links TRBV11-2 to TRBJ1-6, with a weak D call TRBD1 (5 bases). Germline assignment: CDR1 SGHAT and CDR2 FQNNGV. The CDR3 is 13 residues long. The CDR3 nucleotides are TGTGCCAGCAGCCCTCAGGACACTCCACCCCTTCACTTT. Translated, it gives CASSPQDTPPLHF.

A note on this clonotype: The CDR3 does not end in the conserved phenylalanine or tryptophan, so this is likely a read error. The chain has TRBV11-2 and TRBJ2-3; 10 bases fit TRBD2. Germline CDR1 is SGHAT and CDR2 is FQNNGV. Germline trimming cut 6 bases from V and 4 bases from J; bases unmatched to any gene: 7. The CDR3 is 15 amino acids. This CDR3 is CASSSGLARPDTQYL. The CDR3 coding sequence is TGTGCCAGCAGTTCGGGACTAGCGAGACCAGATACGCAGTATCTT.

The table lists this clonotype with a few counts. This chain links TRBV28 with TRBJ1-2; tentative D call: TRBD1 (5 bases). Trimming shortened V by 10 bases and J by 6 bases, and 21 bases separated the two germline ends. The CDR3 is 14 amino acids. The V gene's germline CDR1 is MDHEN and CDR2 SYDVKM. CDR3 loop: CATLPAGGWDGYTF. The CDR3 DNA is TGTGCCACCCTTCCGGCGGGGGGGTGGGATGGCTACACCTTC.